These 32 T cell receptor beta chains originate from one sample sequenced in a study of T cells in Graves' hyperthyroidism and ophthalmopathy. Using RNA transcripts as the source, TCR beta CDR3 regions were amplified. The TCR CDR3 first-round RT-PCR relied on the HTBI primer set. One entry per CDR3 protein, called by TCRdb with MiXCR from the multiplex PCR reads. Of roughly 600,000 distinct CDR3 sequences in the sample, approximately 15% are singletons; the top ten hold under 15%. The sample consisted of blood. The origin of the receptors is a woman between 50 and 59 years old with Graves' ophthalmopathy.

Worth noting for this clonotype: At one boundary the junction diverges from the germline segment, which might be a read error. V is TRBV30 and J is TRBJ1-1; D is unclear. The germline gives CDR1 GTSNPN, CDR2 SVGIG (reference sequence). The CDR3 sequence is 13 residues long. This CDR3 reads CAWRRTVNAEAFF. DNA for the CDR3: TGTGCCTGGAGAAGAACCGTGAACGCTGAAGCTTTCTTT.

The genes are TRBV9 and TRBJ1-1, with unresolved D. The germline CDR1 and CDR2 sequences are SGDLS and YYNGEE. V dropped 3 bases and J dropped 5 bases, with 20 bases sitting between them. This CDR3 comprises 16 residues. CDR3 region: CASSDPGRGLLTEAFF. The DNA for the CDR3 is TGTGCCAGCAGCGACCCAGGACGAGGATTGCTGACTGAAGCTTTCTTT.

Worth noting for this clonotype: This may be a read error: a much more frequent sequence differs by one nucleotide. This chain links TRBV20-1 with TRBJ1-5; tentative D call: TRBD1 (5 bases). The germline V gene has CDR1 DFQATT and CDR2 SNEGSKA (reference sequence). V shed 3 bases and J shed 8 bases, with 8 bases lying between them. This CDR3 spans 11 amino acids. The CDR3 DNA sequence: TGCAGTGCTAGCGACAGTGAGCCCCAGCATTTT. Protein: CSASDSEPQHF.

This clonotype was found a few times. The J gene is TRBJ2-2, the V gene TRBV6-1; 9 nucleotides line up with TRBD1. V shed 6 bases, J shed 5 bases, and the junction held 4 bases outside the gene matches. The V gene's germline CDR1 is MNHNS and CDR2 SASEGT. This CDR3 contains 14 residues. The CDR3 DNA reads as TGTGCCAGCAGAGGGACAGGGCGTACCGGGGAGCTGTTTTTT. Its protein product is CASRGTGRTGELFF.

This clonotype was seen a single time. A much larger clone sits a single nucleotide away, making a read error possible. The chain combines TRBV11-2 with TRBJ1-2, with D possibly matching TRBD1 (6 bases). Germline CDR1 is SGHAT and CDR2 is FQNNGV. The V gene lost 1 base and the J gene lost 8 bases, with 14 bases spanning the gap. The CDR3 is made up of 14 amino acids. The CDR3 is CASSLAAGATGYTF. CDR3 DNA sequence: TGTGCCAGCAGCTTAGCGGCAGGGGCGACCGGCTACACCTTC.

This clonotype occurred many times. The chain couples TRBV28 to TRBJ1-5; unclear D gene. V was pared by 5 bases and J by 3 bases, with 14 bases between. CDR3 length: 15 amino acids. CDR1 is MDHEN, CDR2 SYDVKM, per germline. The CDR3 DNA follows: TGTGCCAGCAGTCCCGGCGGTCCTAACAATCAGCCCCAGCATTTT. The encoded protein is CASSPGGPNNQPQHF.

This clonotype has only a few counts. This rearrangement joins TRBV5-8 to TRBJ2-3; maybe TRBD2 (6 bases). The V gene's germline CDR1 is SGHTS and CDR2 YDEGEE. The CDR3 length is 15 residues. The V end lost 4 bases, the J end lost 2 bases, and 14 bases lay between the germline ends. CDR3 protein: CASSPGEASTDTQYF. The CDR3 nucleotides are TGTGCCAGCAGCCCTGGGGAGGCCTCCACAGATACGCAGTATTTT.

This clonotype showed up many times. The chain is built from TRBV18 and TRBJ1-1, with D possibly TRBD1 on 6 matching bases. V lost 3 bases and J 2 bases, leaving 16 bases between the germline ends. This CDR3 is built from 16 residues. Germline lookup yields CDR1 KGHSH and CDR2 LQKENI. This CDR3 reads CASSPSETGLNTEAFF. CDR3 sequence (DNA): TGTGCCAGCTCACCCTCCGAGACAGGACTTAACACTGAAGCTTTCTTT.

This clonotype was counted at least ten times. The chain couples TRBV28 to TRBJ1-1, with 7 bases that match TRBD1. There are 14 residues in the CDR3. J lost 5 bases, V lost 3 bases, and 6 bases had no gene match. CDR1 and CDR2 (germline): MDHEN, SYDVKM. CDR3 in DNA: TGTGCCAGCAGTTTGTCAGGGGGGAAGACTGAAGCTTTCTTT. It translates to CASSLSGGKTEAFF. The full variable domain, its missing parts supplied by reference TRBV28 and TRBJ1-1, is DVKVTQSSRYLVKRTGEKVFLECVQDMDHENMFWYRQDPGLGLRLIYFSYDVKMKEKGDIPEGYSVSREKKERFSLILESASTNQTSMYLCASSLSGGKTEAFFGQGTRLTVV.

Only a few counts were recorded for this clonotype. CDR3 in DNA: TGTGCCAGCAGCTTTGACAGGTACAACTCCTACGAGCAGTACTTC. Translation gives CASSFDRYNSYEQYF. The V call is TRBV5-4, the J call TRBJ2-7; maybe TRBD1 (6 bases). Germline V gene lookup returns CDR1 SGHNT and CDR2 YYREEE (reference sequence). This CDR3 region has 15 residues. Trimming stripped 2 bases from V and 0 bases from J, with 12 bases between.

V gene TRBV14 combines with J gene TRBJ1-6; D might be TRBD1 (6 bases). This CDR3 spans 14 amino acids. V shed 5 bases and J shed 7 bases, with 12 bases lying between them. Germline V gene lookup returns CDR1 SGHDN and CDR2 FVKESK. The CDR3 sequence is CASSAGVLNSPLHF. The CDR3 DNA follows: TGTGCCAGCAGCGCAGGGGTACTAAATTCACCCCTCCACTTT.

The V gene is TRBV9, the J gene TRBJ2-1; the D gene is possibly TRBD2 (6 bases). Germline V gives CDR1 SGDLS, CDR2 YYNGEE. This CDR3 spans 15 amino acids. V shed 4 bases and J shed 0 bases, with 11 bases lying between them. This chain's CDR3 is CASSPRESSYNEQFF. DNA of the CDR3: TGTGCCAGCAGCCCACGGGAGAGCTCCTACAATGAGCAGTTCTTC.

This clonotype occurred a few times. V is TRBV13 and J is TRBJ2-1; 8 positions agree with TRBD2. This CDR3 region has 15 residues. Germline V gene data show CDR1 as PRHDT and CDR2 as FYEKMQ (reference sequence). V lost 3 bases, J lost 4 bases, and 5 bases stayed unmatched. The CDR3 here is CASSFYSGVYNEQFF. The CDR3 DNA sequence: TGTGCCAGCAGCTTTTATAGCGGGGTTTACAATGAGCAGTTCTTC.

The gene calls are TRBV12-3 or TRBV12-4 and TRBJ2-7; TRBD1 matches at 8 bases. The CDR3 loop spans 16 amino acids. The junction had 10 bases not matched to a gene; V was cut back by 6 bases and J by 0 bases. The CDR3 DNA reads TGTGCCAGCAGCCCGGGGACAGGCCAAAGCTCCTACGAGCAGTACTTC. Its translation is CASSPGTGQSSYEQYF.

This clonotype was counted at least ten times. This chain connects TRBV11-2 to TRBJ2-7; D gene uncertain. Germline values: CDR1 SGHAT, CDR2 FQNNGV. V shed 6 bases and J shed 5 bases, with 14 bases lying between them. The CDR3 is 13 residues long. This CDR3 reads CASSPSVSHEQYF. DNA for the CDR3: TGTGCCAGCAGTCCTTCCGTCAGCCACGAGCAGTACTTC.

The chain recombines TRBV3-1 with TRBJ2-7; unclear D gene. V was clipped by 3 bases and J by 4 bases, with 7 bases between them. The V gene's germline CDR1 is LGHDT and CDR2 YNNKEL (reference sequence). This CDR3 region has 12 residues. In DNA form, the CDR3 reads TGTGCCAGCAGCCATGTCGTTTACGAGCAGTACTTC. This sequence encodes CASSHVVYEQYF.

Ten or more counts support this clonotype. Here the CDR3 reads CASSLVGSGFNEQFF. Here the CDR3 DNA reads TGTGCCAGCAGCTTAGTCGGGAGCGGTTTCAATGAGCAGTTCTTC. The rearrangement uses TRBV7-8 and TRBJ2-1; possibly TRBD2 for D (6 bases). There are 15 residues in the CDR3. Germline CDR1 is SGHVS and CDR2 is FQNEAQ. V lost 1 base to trimming and J lost 6 bases, with 13 bases between them.

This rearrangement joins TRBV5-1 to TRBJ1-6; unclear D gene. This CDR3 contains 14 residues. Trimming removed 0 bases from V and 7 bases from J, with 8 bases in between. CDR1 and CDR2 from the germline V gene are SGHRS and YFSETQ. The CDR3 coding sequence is TGCGCCAGCAGCTTGGGTATTGGAAATTCACCCCTCCACTTT. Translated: CASSLGIGNSPLHF.

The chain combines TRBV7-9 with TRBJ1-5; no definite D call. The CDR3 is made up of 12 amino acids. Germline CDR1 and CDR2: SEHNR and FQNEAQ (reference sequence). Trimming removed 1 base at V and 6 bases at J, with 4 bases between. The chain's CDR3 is CASSLEIQPQHF. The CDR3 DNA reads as TGTGCCAGCAGCTTAGAGATTCAGCCCCAGCATTTT.

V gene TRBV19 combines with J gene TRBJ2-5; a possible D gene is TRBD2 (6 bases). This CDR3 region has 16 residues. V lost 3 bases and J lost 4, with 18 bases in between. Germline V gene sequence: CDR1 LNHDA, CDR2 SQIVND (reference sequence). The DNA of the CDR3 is TGTGCCAGTAGTATTACCGGGACTGCTCTCGGAGAGACCCAGTACTTC. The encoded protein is CASSITGTALGETQYF.

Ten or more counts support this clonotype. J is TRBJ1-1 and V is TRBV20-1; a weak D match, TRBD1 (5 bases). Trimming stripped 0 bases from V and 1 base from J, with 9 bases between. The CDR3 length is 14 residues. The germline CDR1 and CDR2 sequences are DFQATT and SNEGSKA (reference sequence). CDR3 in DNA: TGCAGTGCTAGAGAAGGAGGGGAGAACACTGAAGCTTTCTTT. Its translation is CSAREGGENTEAFF.

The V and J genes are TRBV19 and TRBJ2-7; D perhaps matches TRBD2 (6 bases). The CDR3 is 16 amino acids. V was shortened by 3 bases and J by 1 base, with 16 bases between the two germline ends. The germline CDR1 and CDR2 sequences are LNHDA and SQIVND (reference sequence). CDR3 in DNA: TGTGCCAGTAGTATCGCCCGGGGGACCGAATCCTACGAGCAGTACTTC. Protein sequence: CASSIARGTESYEQYF.

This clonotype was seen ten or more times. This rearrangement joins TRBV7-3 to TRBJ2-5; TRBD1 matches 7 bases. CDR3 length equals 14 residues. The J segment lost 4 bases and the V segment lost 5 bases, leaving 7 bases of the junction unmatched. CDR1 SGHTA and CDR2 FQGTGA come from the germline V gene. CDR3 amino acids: CASSQGGFAETQYF. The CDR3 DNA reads TGTGCCAGCAGCCAAGGGGGCTTTGCAGAGACCCAGTACTTC.

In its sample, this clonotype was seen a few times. The DNA for the CDR3 is TGTGCCAGCTCATCAGGACAGGAGACAAGCTCCTACGAGCAGTACTTC. Protein product: CASSSGQETSSYEQYF. This chain uses TRBV18 with TRBJ2-7; 7 bases are shared with TRBD1. The CDR3 consists of 16 residues. Trimming cost V 5 bases and J 0 bases; bases outside gene matches: 10. The germline V gene encodes CDR1 KGHSH and CDR2 LQKENI.

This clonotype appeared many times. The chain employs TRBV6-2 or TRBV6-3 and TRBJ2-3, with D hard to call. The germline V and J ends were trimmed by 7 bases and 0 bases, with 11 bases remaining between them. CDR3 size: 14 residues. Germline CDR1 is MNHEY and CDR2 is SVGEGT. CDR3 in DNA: TGTGCCAGCACCCCTGGATCTAGCACAGATACGCAGTATTTT. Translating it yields CASTPGSSTDTQYF.

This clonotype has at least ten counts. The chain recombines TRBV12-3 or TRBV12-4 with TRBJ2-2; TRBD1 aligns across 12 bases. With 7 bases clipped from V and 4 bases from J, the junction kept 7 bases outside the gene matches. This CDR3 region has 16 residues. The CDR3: CASKLGTGGGTGELFF. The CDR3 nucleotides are TGTGCCAGCAAACTTGGGACAGGGGGCGGCACCGGGGAGCTGTTTTTT.

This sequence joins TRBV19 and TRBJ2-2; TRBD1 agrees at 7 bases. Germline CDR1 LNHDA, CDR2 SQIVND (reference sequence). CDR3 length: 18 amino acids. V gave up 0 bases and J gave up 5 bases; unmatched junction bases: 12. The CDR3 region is CASSIDHYKGASTGELFF. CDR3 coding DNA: TGTGCCAGTAGTATAGATCATTATAAGGGGGCGAGTACCGGGGAGCTGTTTTTT. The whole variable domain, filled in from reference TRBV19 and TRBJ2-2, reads DGGITQSPKYLFRKEGQNVTLSCEQNLNHDAMYWYRQDPGQGLRLIYYSQIVNDFQKGDIAEGYSVSREKKESFPLTVTSAQKNPTAFYLCASSIDHYKGASTGELFFGEGSRLTVL.

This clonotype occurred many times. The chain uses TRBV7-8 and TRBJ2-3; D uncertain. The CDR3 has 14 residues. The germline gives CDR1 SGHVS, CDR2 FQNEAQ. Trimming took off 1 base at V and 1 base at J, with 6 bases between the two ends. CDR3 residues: CASSLVARTDTQYF. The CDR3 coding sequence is TGTGCCAGCAGCTTAGTGGCCCGCACAGATACGCAGTATTTT.

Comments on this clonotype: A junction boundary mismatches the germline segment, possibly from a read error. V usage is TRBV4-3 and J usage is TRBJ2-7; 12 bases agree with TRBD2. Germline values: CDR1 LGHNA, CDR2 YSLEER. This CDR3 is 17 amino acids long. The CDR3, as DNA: TGCGCCAGCAACCAAGTAGGACTAGCGGGACTCGCTGGCGAGCAGTACTTC. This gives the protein CASNQVGLAGLAGEQYF.

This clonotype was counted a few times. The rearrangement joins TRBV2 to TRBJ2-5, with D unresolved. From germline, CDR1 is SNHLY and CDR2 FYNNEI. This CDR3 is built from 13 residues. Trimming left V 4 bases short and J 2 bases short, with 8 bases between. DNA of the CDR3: TGTGCCAGCAGTGTTTCAGTTCAAGAGACCCAGTACTTC. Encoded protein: CASSVSVQETQYF.

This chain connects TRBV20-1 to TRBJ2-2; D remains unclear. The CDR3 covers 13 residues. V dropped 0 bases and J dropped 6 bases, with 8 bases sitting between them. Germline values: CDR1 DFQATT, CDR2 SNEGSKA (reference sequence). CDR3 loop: CSARDQVAGELFF. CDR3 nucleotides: TGCAGTGCTAGAGATCAAGTTGCCGGGGAGCTGTTTTTT.

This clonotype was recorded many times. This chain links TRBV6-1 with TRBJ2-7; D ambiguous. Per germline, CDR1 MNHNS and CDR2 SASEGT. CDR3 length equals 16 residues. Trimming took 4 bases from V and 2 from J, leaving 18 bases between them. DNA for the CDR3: TGTGCCAGCAGTGTAAGACGGACCTTGGAGACCTACGAGCAGTACTTC. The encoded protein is CASSVRRTLETYEQYF.